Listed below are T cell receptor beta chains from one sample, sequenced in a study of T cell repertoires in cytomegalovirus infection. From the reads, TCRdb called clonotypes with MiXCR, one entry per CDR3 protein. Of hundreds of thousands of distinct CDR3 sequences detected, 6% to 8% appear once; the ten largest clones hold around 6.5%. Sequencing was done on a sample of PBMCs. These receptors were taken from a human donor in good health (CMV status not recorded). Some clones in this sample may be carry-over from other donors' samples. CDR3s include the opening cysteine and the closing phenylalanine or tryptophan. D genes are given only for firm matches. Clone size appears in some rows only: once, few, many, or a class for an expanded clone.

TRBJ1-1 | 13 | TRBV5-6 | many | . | CASSLASNTEAFF | TGTGCCAGCAGCTTGGCTTCGAACACTGAAGCTTTCTTT
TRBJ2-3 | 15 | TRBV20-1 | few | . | CSAVDPLGSTDTQYF | TGCAGTGCCGTAGATCCCTTGGGGAGCACAGATACGCAGTATTTT
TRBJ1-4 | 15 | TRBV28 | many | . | CASTNLEGWDEKLFF | TGTGCCAGCACCAATTTGGAGGGTTGGGATGAAAAACTGTTTTTT
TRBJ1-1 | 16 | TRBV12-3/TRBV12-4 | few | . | CASTLGGLVLNTEAFF | TGTGCCAGCACATTAGGGGGGCTAGTGTTGAACACTGAAGCTTTCTTT
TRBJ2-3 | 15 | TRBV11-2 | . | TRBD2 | CASSFSGDSTDTQYF | TGTGCCAGCAGCTTCAGCGGGGATAGCACAGATACGCAGTATTTT
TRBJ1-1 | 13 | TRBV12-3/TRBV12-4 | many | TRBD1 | CASISTGGTEAFF | TGTGCCAGCATCTCTACAGGGGGCACTGAAGCTTTCTTT
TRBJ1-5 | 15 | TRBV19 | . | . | CASSRRGLADQPQHF | TGTGCCAGTAGTAGACGGGGCCTGGCAGATCAGCCCCAGCATTTT
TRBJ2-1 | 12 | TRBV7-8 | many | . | CASSLNYNEQFF | TGTGCCAGCAGCTTAAATTACAATGAGCAGTTCTTC
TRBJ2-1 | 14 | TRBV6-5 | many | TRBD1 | CASSLQGNGNEQFF | TGTGCCAGCAGTCTACAGGGGAATGGCAATGAGCAGTTCTTC
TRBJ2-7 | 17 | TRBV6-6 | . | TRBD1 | CASSYSTGAGVAYEQYF | TGTGCCAGCAGTTACTCGACAGGGGCAGGGGTCGCCTACGAGCAGTACTTC
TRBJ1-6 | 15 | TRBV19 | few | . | CASSSRTGGNSPLHF | TGTGCCAGTAGTTCCCGGACGGGGGGAAATTCACCCCTCCACTTT
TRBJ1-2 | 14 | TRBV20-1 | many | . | CSARIAGTNYGYTF | TGCAGTGCTAGGATCGCAGGAACTAACTATGGCTACACCTTC
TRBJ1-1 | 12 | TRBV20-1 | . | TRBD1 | CSALPPQGAAFF | TGCAGTGCTCTTCCCCCCCAGGGGGCGGCTTTCTTT
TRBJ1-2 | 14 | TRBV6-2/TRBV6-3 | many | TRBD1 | CASSRQGDLRGYTF | TGTGCCAGCAGCCGACAGGGGGATCTCCGAGGCTACACCTTC
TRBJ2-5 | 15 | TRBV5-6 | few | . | CASSLWGYHKETQYF | TGTGCCAGCAGCTTGTGGGGATACCATAAAGAGACCCAGTACTTC
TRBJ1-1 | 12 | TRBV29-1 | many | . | CSVEGGDTEAFF | TGCAGCGTTGAAGGGGGTGACACTGAAGCTTTCTTT
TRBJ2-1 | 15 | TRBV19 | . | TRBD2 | CASNSGSMSYNEQFF | TGTGCCAGTAACAGCGGGAGTATGTCCTACAATGAGCAGTTCTTC
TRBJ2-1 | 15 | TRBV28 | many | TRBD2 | CASSFSQRGGHEQFF | TGTGCCAGCAGTTTTTCCCAGCGGGGGGGCCATGAGCAGTTCTTC
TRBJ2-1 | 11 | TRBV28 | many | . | CASGPWGLQFF | TGTGCCAGCGGCCCCTGGGGGCTTCAGTTCTTC
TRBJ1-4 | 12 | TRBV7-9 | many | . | CASSFQNEKLFF | TGTGCCAGCAGCTTTCAAAATGAAAAACTGTTTTTT
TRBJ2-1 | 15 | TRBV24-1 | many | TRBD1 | CATSDAGTGHNEQFF | TGTGCCACCAGTGACGCCGGGACAGGGCACAATGAGCAGTTCTTC
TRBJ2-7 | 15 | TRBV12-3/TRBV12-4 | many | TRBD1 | CASSSGTGVLGEQYF | TGTGCCAGCTCGTCCGGGACAGGGGTCTTGGGTGAGCAGTACTTC
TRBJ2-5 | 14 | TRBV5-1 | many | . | CASSLAAGQETQYF | TGCGCCAGCAGCTTGGCGGCGGGGCAGGAGACCCAGTACTTC
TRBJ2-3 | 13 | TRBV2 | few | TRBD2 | CASIAGATDTQYF | TGTGCCAGTATAGCGGGGGCCACAGATACGCAGTATTTT
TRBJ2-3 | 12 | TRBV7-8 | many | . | CASSSRLDTQYF | TGTGCCAGCAGCTCCCGACTAGATACGCAGTATTTT
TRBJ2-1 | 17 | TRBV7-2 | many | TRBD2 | CASSLGTSGGAYNEQFF | TGTGCCAGCAGCCTCGGGACTAGCGGGGGGGCCTACAATGAGCAGTTCTTC
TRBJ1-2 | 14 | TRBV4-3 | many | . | CASSQDRSWYGYTF | TGCGCCAGCAGCCAAGATCGTTCCTGGTATGGCTACACCTTC
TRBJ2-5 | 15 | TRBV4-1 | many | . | CASSLNERVQETQYF | TGCGCCAGCAGCCTCAACGAGCGGGTTCAGGAGACCCAGTACTTC
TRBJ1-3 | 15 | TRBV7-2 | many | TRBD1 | CASSRLGQGGDTIYF | TGTGCCAGCAGCCGCCTGGGACAGGGGGGGGACACCATATATTTT
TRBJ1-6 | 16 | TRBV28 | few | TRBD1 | CASSLLRQGMGSPLHF | TGTGCCAGCAGTTTATTAAGACAGGGAATGGGTTCACCCCTCCACTTT
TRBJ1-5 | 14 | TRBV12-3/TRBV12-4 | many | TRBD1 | CASSPQGIEQPQHF | TGTGCCAGCAGTCCACAGGGGATCGAACAGCCCCAGCATTTT
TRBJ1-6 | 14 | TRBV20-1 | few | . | CSAPQAGENSPLHF | TGCAGTGCCCCCCAAGCAGGGGAGAATTCACCCCTCCACTTT
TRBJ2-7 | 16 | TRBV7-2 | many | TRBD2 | CASSLVGGGSNYEQYF | TGTGCCAGCAGCTTAGTTGGCGGGGGGAGTAACTACGAGCAGTACTTC
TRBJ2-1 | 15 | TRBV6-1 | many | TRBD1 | CATRRDRVGGNEQFF | TGTGCCACCCGAAGGGACAGGGTTGGGGGCAATGAGCAGTTCTTC
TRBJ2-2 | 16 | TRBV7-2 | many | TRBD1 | CASSLAGQGRAGELFF | TGTGCCAGCAGCTTAGCGGGACAGGGAAGGGCCGGGGAGCTGTTTTTT
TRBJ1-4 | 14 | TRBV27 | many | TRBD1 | CASSPGTGGEKLFF | TGTGCCAGCAGTCCCGGGACAGGTGGTGAAAAACTGTTTTTT
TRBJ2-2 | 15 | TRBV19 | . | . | CASSTSGIYTGELFF | TGTGCCAGTAGTACCTCCGGGATTTACACCGGGGAGCTGTTTTTT
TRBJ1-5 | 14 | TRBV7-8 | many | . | CASSLALGDQPQHF | TGTGCCAGCAGCTTAGCTTTGGGGGATCAGCCCCAGCATTTT
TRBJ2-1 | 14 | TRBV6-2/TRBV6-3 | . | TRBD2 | CASSRGLAGALAVF | TGTGCCAGCAGTCGGGGACTAGCGGGGGCCTTGGCGGTCTTC
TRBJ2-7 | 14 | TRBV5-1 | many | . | CASSLGQRPYEQYF | TGCGCCAGCAGCTTGGGACAGAGACCCTACGAGCAGTACTTC
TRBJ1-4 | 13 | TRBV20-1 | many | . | CSTSSAFNEKLFF | TGCAGTACCTCCTCGGCCTTTAATGAAAAACTGTTTTTT
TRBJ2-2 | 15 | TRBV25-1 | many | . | CASSFSGAPTGELFF | TGTGCCAGCAGTTTTTCGGGTGCCCCCACCGGGGAGCTGTTTTTT
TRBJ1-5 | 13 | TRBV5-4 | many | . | CASSQDGNQPQHF | TGTGCCAGCAGCCAGGACGGTAATCAGCCCCAGCATTTT
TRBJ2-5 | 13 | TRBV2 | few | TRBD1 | CASSGQGVETQYF | TGTGCCAGCAGCGGACAGGGGGTCGAGACCCAGTACTTC
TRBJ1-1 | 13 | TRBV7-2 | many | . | CASSLAIRAEAFF | TGTGCCAGCAGCTTAGCGATTCGTGCTGAAGCTTTCTTT
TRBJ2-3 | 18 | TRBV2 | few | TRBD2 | CASLSGTSGALGTDTQYF | TGTGCCAGCCTTTCTGGGACTAGCGGGGCGCTAGGCACAGATACGCAGTATTTT
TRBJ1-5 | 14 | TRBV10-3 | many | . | CAISGTGSNQPQHF | TGTGCCATCAGTGGAACAGGTAGCAATCAGCCCCAGCATTTT
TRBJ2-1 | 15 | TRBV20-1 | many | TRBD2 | CSATLAGAIYNEQFF | TGCAGTGCTACGCTAGCGGGGGCAATCTACAATGAGCAGTTCTTC
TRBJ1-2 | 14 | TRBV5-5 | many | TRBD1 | CASTPIQGAGGYTF | TGTGCCAGCACCCCCATACAGGGGGCTGGTGGCTACACCTTC
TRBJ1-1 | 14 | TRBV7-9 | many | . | CASSLVHGDTEAFF | TGTGCCAGCAGCTTAGTTCACGGGGACACTGAAGCTTTCTTT
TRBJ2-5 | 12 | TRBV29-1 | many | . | CSVDVSQETQYF | TGCAGCGTTGACGTCAGCCAAGAGACCCAGTACTTC
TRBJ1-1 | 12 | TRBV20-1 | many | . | CSARVGSTEAFF | TGCAGTGCTAGAGTTGGGAGTACTGAAGCTTTCTTT
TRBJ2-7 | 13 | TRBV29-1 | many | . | CSTRTSTGHEQYF | TGCAGCACCCGGACCTCCACTGGCCACGAGCAGTACTTC
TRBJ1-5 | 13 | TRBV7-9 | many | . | CASRYGPLGPQHF | TGTGCCAGCAGATACGGACCCCTCGGGCCCCAGCATTTT
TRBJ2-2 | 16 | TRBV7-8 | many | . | CASSPVQGLNTGELFF | TGTGCCAGCAGCCCAGTTCAGGGCCTAAACACCGGGGAGCTGTTTTTT
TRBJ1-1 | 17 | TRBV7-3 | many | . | CASSLSQFNRGNTEAFF | TGTGCCAGCAGCTTATCCCAGTTCAACCGGGGGAACACTGAAGCTTTCTTT
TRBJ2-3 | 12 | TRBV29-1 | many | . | CSVEDRVDTQYF | TGCAGCGTTGAAGACAGGGTGGATACGCAGTATTTT